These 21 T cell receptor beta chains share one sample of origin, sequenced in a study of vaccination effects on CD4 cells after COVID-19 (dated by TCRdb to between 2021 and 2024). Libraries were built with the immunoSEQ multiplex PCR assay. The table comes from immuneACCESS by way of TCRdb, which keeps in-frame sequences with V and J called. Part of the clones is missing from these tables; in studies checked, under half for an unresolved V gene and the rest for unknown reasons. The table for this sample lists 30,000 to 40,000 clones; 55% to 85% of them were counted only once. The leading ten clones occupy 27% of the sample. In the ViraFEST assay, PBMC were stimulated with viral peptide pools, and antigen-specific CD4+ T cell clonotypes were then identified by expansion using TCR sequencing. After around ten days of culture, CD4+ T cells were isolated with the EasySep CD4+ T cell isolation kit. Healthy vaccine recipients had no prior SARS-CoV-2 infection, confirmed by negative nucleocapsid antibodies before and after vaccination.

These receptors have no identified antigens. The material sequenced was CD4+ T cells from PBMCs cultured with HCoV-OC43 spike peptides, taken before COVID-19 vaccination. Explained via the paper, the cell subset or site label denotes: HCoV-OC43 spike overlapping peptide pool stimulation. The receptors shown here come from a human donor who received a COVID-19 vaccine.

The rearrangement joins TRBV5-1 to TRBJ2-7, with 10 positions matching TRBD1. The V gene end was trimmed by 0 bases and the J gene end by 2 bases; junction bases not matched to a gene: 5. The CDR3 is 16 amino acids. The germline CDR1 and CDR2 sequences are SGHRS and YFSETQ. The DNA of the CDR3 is TGCGCCAGCAGCTTGGCCCCGACAGGGGGCCCCTACGAGCAGTACTTC. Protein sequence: CASSLAPTGGPYEQYF.

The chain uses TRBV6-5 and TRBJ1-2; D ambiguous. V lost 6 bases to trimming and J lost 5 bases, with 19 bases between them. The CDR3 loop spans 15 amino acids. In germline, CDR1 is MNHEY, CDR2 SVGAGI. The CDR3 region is CASRRSHVGPYGYTF. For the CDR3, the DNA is TGTGCCAGCAGACGGTCTCACGTCGGACCGTATGGCTACACCTTC.

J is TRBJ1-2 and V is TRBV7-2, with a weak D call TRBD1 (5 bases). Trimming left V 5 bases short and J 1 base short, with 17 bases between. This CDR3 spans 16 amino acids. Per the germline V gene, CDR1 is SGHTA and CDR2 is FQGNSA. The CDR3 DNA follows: TGTGCCAGCAGCCCGATACCGGGACCTCTTAACTATGGCTACACCTTC. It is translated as CASSPIPGPLNYGYTF.

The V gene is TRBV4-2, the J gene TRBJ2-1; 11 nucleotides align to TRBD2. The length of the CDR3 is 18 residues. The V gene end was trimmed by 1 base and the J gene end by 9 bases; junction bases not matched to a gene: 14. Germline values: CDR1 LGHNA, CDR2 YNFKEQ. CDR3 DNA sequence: TGTGCCAGCAGCCAAGTAAATGGTCAGCGACTAGCGGGGTTTGAGCAGTTCTTC. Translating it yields CASSQVNGQRLAGFEQFF.

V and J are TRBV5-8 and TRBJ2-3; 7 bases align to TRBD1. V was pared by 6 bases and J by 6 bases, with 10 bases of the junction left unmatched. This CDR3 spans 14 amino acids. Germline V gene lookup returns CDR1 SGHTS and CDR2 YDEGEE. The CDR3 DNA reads TGTGCCAGCACCCCGAGGGGGCGGTACGATACGCAGTATTTT. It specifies CASTPRGRYDTQYF.

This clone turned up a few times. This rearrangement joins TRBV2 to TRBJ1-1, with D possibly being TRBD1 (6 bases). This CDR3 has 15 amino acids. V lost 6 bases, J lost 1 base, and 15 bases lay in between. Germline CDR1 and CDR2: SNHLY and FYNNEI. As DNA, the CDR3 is TGTGCCAGCAGAGCGGGGGCCAGAGAGAACACTGAAGCTTTCTTT. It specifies CASRAGARENTEAFF.

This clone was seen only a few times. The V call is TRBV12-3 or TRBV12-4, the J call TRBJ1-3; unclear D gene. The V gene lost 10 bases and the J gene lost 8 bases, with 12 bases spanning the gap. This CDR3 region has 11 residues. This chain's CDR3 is CATGIGDTIYF. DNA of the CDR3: TGTGCCACCGGTATCGGGGACACCATATATTTT.

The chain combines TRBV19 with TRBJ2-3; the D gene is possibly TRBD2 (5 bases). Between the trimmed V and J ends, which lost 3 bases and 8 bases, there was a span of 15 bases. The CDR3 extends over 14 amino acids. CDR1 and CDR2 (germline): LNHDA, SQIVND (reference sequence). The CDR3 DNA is TGTGCCAGTAGTATGGAGTCGGCCAGCGGTACGCAGTATTTT. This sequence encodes CASSMESASGTQYF.

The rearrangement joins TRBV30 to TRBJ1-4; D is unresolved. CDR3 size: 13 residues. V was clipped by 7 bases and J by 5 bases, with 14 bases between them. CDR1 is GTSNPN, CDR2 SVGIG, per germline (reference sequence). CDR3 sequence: CASSGPGNEKLFF. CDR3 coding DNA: TGTGCCTCCTCCGGGCCCGGGAATGAAAAACTGTTTTTT.

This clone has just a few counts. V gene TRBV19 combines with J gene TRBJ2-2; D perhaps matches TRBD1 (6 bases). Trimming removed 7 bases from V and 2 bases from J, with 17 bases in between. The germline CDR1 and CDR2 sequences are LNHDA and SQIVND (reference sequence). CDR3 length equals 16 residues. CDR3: CASTLAAGTNTGELFF. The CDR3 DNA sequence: TGTGCCAGTACACTCGCAGCAGGGACAAACACCGGGGAGCTGTTTTTT. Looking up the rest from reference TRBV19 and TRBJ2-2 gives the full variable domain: DGGITQSPKYLFRKEGQNVTLSCEQNLNHDAMYWYRQDPGQGLRLIYYSQIVNDFQKGDIAEGYSVSREKKESFPLTVTSAQKNPTAFYLCASTLAAGTNTGELFFGEGSRLTVL.

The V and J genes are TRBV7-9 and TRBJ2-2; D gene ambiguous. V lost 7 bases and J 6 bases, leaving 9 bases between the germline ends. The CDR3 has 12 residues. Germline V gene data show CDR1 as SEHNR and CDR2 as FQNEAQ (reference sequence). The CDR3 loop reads CASTGPPGELFF. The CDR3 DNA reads TGTGCCAGCACGGGTCCTCCCGGGGAGCTGTTTTTT.

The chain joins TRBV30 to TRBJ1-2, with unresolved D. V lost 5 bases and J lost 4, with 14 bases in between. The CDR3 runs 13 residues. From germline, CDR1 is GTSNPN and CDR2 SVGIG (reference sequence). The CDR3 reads CAWQNGLGYGYTF. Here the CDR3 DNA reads TGTGCCTGGCAGAACGGCCTGGGCTATGGCTACACCTTC. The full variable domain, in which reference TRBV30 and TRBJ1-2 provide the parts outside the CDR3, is SQTIHQWPATLVQPVGSPLSLECTVEGTSNPNLYWYRQAAGRGLQLLFYSVGIGQISSEVPQNLSASRPQDRQFILSSKKLLLSDSGFYLCAWQNGLGYGYTFGSGTRLTVV.

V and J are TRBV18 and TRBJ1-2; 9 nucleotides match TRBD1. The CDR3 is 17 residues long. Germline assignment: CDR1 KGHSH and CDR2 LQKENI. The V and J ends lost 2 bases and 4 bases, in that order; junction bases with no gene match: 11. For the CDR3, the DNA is TGTGCCAGCTCACCAAGAACAGGGGGCGCGAATGTCTATGGCTACACCTTC. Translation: CASSPRTGGANVYGYTF.

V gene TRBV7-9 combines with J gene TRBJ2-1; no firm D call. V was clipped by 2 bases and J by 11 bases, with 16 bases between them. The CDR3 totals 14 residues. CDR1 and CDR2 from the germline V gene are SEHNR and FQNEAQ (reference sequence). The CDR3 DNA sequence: TGTGCCAGCAGCTTACTTTGGGCAGCGCCTAAGCAGTTCTTC. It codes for CASSLLWAAPKQFF.

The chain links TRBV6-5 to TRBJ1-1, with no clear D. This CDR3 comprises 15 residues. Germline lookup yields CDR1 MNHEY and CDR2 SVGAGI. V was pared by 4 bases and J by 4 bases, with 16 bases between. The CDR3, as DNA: TGTGCCAGCAGTTCCCCAGAGACCTCGGGCACTGAAGCTTTCTTT. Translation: CASSSPETSGTEAFF.

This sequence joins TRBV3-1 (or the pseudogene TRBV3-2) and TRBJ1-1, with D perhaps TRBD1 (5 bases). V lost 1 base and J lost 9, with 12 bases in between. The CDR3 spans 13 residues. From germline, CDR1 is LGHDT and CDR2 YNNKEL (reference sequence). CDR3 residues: CASSQVAQGQAFF. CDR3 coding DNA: TGTGCCAGCAGCCAAGTTGCCCAGGGACAAGCTTTCTTT.

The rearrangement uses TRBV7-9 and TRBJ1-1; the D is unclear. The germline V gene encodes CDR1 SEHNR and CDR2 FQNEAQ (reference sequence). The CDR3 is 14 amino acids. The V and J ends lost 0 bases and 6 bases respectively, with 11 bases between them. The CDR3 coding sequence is TGTGCCAGCAGCTTAGCTCTGCCGCAGTCTGAAGCTTTCTTT. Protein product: CASSLALPQSEAFF.

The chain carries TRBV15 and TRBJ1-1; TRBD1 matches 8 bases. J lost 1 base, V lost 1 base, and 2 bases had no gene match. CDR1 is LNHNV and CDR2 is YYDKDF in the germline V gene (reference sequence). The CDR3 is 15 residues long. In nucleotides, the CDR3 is TGTGCCACCAGCAGAGGCGGGACAGGGAACACTGAAGCTTTCTTT. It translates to CATSRGGTGNTEAFF.

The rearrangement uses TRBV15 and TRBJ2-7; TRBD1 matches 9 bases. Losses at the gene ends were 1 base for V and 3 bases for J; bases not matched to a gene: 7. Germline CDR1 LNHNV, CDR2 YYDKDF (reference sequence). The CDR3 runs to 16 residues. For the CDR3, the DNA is TGTGCCACCAGCAGAGGGTTCGGACAGGGGAACTACGAGCAGTACTTC. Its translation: CATSRGFGQGNYEQYF.

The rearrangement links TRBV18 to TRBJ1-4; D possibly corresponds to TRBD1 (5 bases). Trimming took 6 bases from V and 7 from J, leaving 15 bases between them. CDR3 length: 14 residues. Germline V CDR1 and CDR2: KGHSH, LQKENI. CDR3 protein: CASSSQGVGEKLFF. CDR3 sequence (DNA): TGTGCCAGCTCGTCCCAGGGAGTAGGTGAAAAACTGTTTTTT.

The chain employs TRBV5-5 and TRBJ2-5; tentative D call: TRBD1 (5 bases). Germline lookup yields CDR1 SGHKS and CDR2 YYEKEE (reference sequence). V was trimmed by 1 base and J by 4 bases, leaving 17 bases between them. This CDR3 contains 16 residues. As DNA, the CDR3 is TGTGCCAGCAGCTTGCCGGACAAGGGTATAGGAGAGACCCAGTACTTC. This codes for CASSLPDKGIGETQYF.